The 3 T cell receptor beta chains below were found in one sample sequenced in a study of post-analysis software for immune sequencing data. Study-wide results and caveats: Comparison of patients with controls showed five TRBV segments more frequent in patients, TRBV5-6, TRBV5-1 and TRBV20-1 among them.

Incorporated into the TCR beta cDNA libraries were unique molecular identifiers, which served to reduce PCR and sequencing biases. Each CDR3 protein is one row after TCRdb ran MiXCR on the PCR reads. The sample includes fewer than 550,000 distinct CDR3 sequences, roughly 34% of them seen just once. For these receptors, no antigen is known. Sequenced material: blood. The receptors were gathered from a girl younger than 18 with multiple sclerosis.

With respect to this clonotype: One end of the junction does not line up with germline, which may come from a read error. V is TRBV27 and J is TRBJ2-3; 7 bases are shared with TRBD2. This CDR3 has 15 amino acids. Germline V gives CDR1 MNHEY, CDR2 SMNVEV (reference sequence). CDR3 sequence reads: CASRPLATSTDTQYF. CDR3 bases: TGCGCCAGCAGGCCACTAGCGACTAGCACAGATACGCAGTATTTT.

The rearrangement links TRBV2 to TRBJ2-2, with D perhaps being TRBD1 or TRBD2 (5 bases each). Per the germline V gene, CDR1 is SNHLY and CDR2 is FYNNEI. Trimming removed 5 bases at V and 4 bases at J, with 14 bases between. The CDR3 has 15 residues. The chain's CDR3 is CASSRRDAGTGELFF. The CDR3 DNA reads as TGTGCCAGCAGTCGTCGGGACGCAGGCACCGGGGAGCTGTTTTTT.

The chain is built from TRBV20-1 and TRBJ2-1; 7 bases are shared with TRBD1. V dropped 6 bases and J dropped 0; count of bases not matched to a gene: 8. This CDR3 has 15 amino acids. Germline V gene data show CDR1 as DFQATT and CDR2 as SNEGSKA (reference sequence). The CDR3, as DNA: TGCAGTGCCACCCCAGGACAGGTCTCCTACAATGAGCAGTTCTTC. Translating gives CSATPGQVSYNEQFF.